This TCR beta chain was found in a study of T cells after yellow fever vaccination. In the case of this clonotype: Its antigen is undetermined.

Study-wide results and limits: Post-booster samples contained most primary-vaccination clones (nearly 98% CD4, roughly 88% CD8). The secondary response peaked faster, at day 5 versus 15, but was weaker.

Template switching with 5'RACE generated the TCR cDNA and added a universal primer site and UMIs. TCRdb called the 5' RACE reads again in MiXCR, with one record for every CDR3 protein. The table shows 300,000 to 400,000 distinct CDR3 sequences, with approximately 4.2% occurring only once. The source of this sequence is a young man who received the YFV17D yellow fever vaccine. Sequenced here: PBMCs, sampled 5 days after the yellow fever booster vaccination.

Here the CDR3 DNA reads TGTGCCAGCAGCTTAGGGAAGTCCTGGGGCCTCCACTTT. This gives the protein CASSLGKSWGLHF. This sequence joins TRBV7-2 and TRBJ1-6; D gene uncertain. Germline values: CDR1 SGHTA, CDR2 FQGNSA. The CDR3 loop spans 13 amino acids. V dropped 1 base and J dropped 15 bases, with 13 bases sitting between them. The complete variable domain, with remaining parts taken from reference TRBV7-2 and TRBJ1-6, reads GAGVSQSPSNKVTEKGKDVELRCDPISGHTALYWYRQSLGQGLEFLIYFQGNSAPDKSGLPSDRFSAERTGGSVSTLTIQRTQQEDSAVYLCASSLGKSWGLHFGNGTRLTVT.